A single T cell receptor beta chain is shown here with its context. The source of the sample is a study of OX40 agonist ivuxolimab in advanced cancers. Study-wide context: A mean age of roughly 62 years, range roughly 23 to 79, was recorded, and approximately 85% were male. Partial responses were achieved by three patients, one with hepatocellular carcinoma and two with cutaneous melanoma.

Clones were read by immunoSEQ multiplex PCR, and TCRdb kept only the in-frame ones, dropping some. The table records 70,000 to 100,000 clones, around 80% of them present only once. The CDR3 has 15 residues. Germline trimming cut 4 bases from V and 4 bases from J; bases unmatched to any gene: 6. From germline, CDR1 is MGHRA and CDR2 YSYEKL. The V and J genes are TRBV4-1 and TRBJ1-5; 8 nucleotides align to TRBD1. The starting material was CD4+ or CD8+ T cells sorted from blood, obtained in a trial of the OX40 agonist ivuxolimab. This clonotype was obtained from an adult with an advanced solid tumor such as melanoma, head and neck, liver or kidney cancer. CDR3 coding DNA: TGCGCCAGCAGCCTAGGACAGGGTCGAAATCAGCCCCAGCATTTT. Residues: CASSLGQGRNQPQHF.